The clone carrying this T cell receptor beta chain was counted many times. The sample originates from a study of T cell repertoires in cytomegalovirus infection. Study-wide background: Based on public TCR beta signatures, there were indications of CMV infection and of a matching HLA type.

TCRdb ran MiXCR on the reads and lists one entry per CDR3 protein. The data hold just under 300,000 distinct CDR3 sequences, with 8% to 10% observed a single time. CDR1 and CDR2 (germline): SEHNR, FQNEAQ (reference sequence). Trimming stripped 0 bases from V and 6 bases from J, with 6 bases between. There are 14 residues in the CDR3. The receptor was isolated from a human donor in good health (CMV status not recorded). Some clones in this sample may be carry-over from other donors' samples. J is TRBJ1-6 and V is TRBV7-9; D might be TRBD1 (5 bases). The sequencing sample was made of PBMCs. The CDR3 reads CASSLAQGNSPLHF. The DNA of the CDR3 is TGTGCCAGCAGCTTAGCCCAGGGTAATTCACCCCTCCACTTT. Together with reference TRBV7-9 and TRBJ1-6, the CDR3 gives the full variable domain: DTGVSQNPRHKITKRGQNVTFRCDPISEHNRLYWYRQTLGQGPEFLTYFQNEAQLEKSRLLSDRFSAERPKGSFSTLEIQRTEQGDSAMYLCASSLAQGNSPLHFGNGTRLTVT.